This TCR beta chain was recorded in a study of beta chain features in type 1 diabetes. The CDR3 extends over 15 amino acids. V was cut by 2 bases and J by 3 bases, with 13 bases left in between. Germline-derived CDR1 and CDR2 are SGDLS and YYNGEE. Expressed TCRB transcripts were sequenced, since all the RNA that had been isolated was reverse transcribed. Reads from naive, central memory and regulatory T cell samples averaged around 4 million. Profiled with immunoSEQ multiplex PCR; TCRdb holds only in-frame clones, not every one. This repertoire shows around 290,000 clones, roughly 8% found once; its top ten account for more than 1%.

Sequencing used central memory CD4+ T cells from blood. The receptor was derived from a woman between 18 and 29 years old in good health. This chain uses TRBV9 with TRBJ2-3; tentative D call: TRBD2 (5 bases). The CDR3 DNA reads as TGTGCCAGCAGCGTCCGGGCCGGGAAAACAGATACGCAGTATTTT. Its translation: CASSVRAGKTDTQYF.